This TCR beta chain came from a study of cytomegalovirus exposure and HLA in healthy donors. The data were produced by immunoSEQ multiplex PCR, yet TCRdb's version contains in-frame clones alone and is incomplete. The data hold 300,000 to 400,000 clones, with roughly 90% observed a single time. The V segment lost 5 bases and the J segment 3 bases; nucleotides outside the gene matches: 13. Germline V gene sequence: CDR1 SGHVS, CDR2 FNYEAQ. This CDR3 has 17 residues. The sequenced sample was PBMCs. This sequence was found in a woman between 18 and 29 years old in good health and CMV-seronegative. The gene calls are TRBV7-6 and TRBJ2-1; 7 bases match TRBD1. The CDR3 DNA follows: TGTGCCAGCAGCCCAAGAGTGGGACAGATGGACTACAATGAGCAGTTCTTC. This sequence encodes CASSPRVGQMDYNEQFF.